This T cell receptor (beta chain) comes out of a study of cytomegalovirus exposure and HLA in healthy donors. The wider study: Researchers found that roughly 77% of over 350 genotyped donors fell within the Caucasian-associated ancestry cluster.

About this clone itself: Antigen: not known.

Study results and limitations: It was assumed in the presence/absence analyses that sequencing depth was roughly uniform across donors.

PCR amplification relied on 60 Vbeta primers (plus 13 Jbeta primers). Profiled with immunoSEQ multiplex PCR; TCRdb holds only in-frame clones, not every one. Of around 80,000 clones in the sample, 62% are singletons; the top ten hold 4% to 5.5%. The V and J ends lost 4 bases and 2 bases respectively, with 16 bases between them. The CDR3 runs 15 residues. Germline values: CDR1 GTSNPN, CDR2 SVGIG (reference sequence). The chain uses TRBV30 and TRBJ2-3, with a tentative D call TRBD1 (5 bases). Sample: PBMCs. The TCR was taken from a male donor in good health and CMV-seropositive. CDR3 residues: CAWIREGVYTDTQYF. The CDR3 coding sequence is TGTGCCTGGATACGCGAAGGGGTATACACAGATACGCAGTATTTT. The whole variable domain, filled in from reference TRBV30 and TRBJ2-3, reads SQTIHQWPATLVQPVGSPLSLECTVEGTSNPNLYWYRQAAGRGLQLLFYSVGIGQISSEVPQNLSASRPQDRQFILSSKKLLLSDSGFYLCAWIREGVYTDTQYFGPGTRLTVL.